This T cell receptor beta chain was obtained from a study of cytomegalovirus exposure and HLA in healthy donors. In its sample, this clone was seen once. PCR employed 60 Vbeta and 13 Jbeta primers. Libraries were prepared by immunoSEQ multiplex PCR; TCRdb keeps only in-frame clonotypes and omits some of them. The sample consists of over 60,000 clones, 60% to 85% of them appearing once. The sequencing input was PBMCs. This receptor was obtained from a man aged 18 to 29 in good health and CMV-seronegative.

CDR3 DNA: TGTGCCAGCAGTGAAATCGCTAGCGGGGGGGCTTCTAAAGAGACCCAGTACTTC. Its translation is CASSEIASGGASKETQYF. The gene calls are TRBV6-1 and TRBJ2-5; 12 bases match TRBD2. Germline CDR1 MNHNS, CDR2 SASEGT. The CDR3 totals 18 residues. V trimming: 2 bases; J trimming: 3 bases; junction bases outside the gene matches: 10.